The source of this T cell receptor beta chain is a study of blood T cells in healthy people across ages. Overall study findings and caveats: Measured against age, TCR beta diversity per million T cells decreased in a roughly linear manner.

With a J-beta primer mix and a sample-barcoded 5' primer, a second PCR ran roughly 6 to 11 cycles. TCRdb redid the calling of the 5' RACE reads with MiXCR, one entry per CDR3 protein. The sample consists of about 1.6 million distinct CDR3 sequences, roughly 32% of them appearing once. CDR1 DFQATT and CDR2 SNEGSKA come from the germline V gene (reference sequence). This CDR3 is built from 16 residues. V was pared by 5 bases and J by 3 bases, with 13 bases of the junction left unmatched. Notes on this clonotype: Its target is not known.

This clonotype was obtained from a woman aged 25-40 years in good health. V usage is TRBV20-1 and J usage is TRBJ2-3; 8 bases fit TRBD1. The sample was blood. The CDR3 DNA follows: TGCAGTGCTCCCCTCCCCAGGGGGCAGTTAACAGATACGCAGTATTTT. Protein: CSAPLPRGQLTDTQYF.